The clone carrying this TCR beta chain was detected only a few times. V lost 10 bases, J lost 0 bases, and 6 bases stayed unmatched. The germline V gene has CDR1 SGHAT and CDR2 FQNNGV. CDR3 size: 14 residues. These data belong to a study of blood T cell repertoires in COVID-19. Study details: The cDNA or gDNA used as material had been derived from T cells, B-cell-depleted T cells, or PBMCs.

How the authors handled the data: How many nucleated cells were present was estimated from reference gene primer amplification. Clones were sequenced by immunoSEQ multiplex PCR, and TCRdb holds only the in-frame ones, with some missing. The DNA gave D and trimming, while V, J and clone size come from that table. Of some 310,000 clones detected, around 86% appear once; the ten largest clones hold 1%. This sequence was found in a man aged 50 or older with active or convalescent COVID-19. This rearrangement joins TRBV11-2 to TRBJ1-3; TRBD1 aligns across 7 bases. Sequencing was performed on peripheral blood. The CDR3 sequence: CATRRGLSGNTIYF. For the CDR3, the DNA is TGTGCCACCAGAAGGGGGCTCTCTGGAAACACCATATATTTT.